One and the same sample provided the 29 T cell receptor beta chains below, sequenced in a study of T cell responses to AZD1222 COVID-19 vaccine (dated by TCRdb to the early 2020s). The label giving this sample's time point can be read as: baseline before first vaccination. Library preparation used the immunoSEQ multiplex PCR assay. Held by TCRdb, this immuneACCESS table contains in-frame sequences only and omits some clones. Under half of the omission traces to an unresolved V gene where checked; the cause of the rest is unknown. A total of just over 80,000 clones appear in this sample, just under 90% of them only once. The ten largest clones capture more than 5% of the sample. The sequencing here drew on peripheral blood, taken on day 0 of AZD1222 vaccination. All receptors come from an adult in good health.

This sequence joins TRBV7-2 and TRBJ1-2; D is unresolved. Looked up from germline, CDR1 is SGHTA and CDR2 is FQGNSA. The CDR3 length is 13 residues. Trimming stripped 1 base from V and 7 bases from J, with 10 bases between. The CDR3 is CASSLESGVGYTF. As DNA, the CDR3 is TGTGCCAGCAGCTTAGAATCCGGGGTTGGCTACACCTTC.

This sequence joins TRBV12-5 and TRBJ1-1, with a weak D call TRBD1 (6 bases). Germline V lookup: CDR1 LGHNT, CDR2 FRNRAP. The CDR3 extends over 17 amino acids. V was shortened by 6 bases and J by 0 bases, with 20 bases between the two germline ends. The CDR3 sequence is CASGPGWDTLMNTEAFF. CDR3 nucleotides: TGTGCTAGTGGCCCCGGGTGGGACACATTAATGAACACTGAAGCTTTCTTT.

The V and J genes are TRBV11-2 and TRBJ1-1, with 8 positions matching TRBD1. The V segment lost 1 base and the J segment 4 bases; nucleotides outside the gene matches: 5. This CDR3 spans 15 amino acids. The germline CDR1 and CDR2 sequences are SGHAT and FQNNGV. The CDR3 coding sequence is TGTGCCAGCAGCTTAGGTCAGGGGGCAAGCACTGAAGCTTTCTTT. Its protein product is CASSLGQGASTEAFF. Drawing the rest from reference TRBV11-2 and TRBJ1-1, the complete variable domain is EAGVAQSPRYKIIEKRQSVAFWCNPISGHATLYWYQQILGQGPKLLIQFQNNGVVDDSQLPKDRFSAERLKGVDSTLKIQPAKLEDSAVYLCASSLGQGASTEAFFGQGTRLTVV.

The DNA of the CDR3 is TGCAGTGCTAGTGCCGGGACAGGGATGTATGGCTACACCTTC. Protein sequence: CSASAGTGMYGYTF. V gene TRBV20-1 combines with J gene TRBJ1-2, with 9 bases lining up with TRBD1. V was pared by 3 bases and J by 5 bases, with 7 bases of the junction left unmatched. CDR1 is DFQATT, CDR2 SNEGSKA, per germline (reference sequence). The CDR3 sequence is 14 residues long.

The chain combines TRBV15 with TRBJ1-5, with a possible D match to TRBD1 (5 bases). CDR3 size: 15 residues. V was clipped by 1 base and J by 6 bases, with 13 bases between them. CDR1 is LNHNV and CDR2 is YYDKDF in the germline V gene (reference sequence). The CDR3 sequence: CATSRVGQGGQPQHF. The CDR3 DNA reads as TGTGCCACCAGCAGAGTTGGGCAGGGAGGTCAGCCCCAGCATTTT. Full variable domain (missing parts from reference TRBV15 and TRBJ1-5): DAMVIQNPRYQVTQFGKPVTLSCSQTLNHNVMYWYQQKSSQAPKLLFHYYDKDFNNEADTPDNFQSRRPNTSFCFLDIRSPGLGDTAMYLCATSRVGQGGQPQHFGDGTRLSIL.

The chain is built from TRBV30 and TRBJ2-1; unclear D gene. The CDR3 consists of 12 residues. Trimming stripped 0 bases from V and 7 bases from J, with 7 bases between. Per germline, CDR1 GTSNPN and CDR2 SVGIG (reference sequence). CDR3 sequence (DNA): TGTGCCTGGAGTGTACGCCCGAATGAGCAGTTCTTC. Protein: CAWSVRPNEQFF.

The CDR3 nucleotides are TGTGCCAGCAGCTTGGTTCTTTACGGGGGCAAAGAAAAACTGTTTTTT. It encodes CASSLVLYGGKEKLFF. This chain connects TRBV5-6 to TRBJ1-4; D might be TRBD1 (6 bases). CDR1 and CDR2 from the germline V gene are SGHDT and YYEEEE. The CDR3 is 16 residues long. V was trimmed by 0 bases and J by 8 bases, leaving 17 bases between them.

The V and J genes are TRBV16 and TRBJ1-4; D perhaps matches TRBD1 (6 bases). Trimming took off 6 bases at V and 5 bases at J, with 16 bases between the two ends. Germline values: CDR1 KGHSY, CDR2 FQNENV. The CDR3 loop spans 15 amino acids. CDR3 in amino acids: CASSERGGSNEKLFF. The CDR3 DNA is TGTGCCAGCAGTGAAAGGGGGGGCTCGAATGAAAAACTGTTTTTT. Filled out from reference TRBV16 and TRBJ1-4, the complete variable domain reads GEEVAQTPKHLVRGEGQKAKLYCAPIKGHSYVFWYQQVLKNEFKFLISFQNENVFDETGMPKERFSAKCLPNSPCSLEIQATKLEDSAVYFCASSERGGSNEKLFFGSGTQLSVL.

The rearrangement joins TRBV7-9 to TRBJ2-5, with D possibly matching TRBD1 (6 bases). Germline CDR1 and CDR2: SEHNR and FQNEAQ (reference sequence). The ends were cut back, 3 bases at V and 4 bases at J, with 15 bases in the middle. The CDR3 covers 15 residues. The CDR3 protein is CASSLTPQGSETQYF. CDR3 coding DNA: TGTGCCAGCAGCTTGACCCCACAGGGTTCAGAGACCCAGTACTTC.

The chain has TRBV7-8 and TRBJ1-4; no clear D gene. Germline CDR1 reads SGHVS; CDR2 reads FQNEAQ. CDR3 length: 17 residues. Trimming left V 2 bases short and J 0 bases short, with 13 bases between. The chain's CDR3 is CASSLNAATTTNEKLFF. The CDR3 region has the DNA TGTGCCAGCAGCTTAAACGCGGCAACTACAACTAATGAAAAACTGTTTTTT.

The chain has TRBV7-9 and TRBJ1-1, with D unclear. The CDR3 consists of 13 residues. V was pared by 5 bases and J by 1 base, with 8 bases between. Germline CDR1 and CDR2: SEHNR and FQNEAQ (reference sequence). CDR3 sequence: CASSHGWNTEAFF. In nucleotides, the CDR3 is TGTGCCAGCAGCCACGGATGGAACACTGAAGCTTTCTTT.

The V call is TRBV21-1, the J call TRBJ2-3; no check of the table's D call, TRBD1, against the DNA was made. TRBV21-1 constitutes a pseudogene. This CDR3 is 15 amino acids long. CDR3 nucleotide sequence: TGTGCCAGCAGCAAATGGGCAGGGTGGGGAGATACGCAGTATTTT. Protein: CASSKWAGWGDTQYF.

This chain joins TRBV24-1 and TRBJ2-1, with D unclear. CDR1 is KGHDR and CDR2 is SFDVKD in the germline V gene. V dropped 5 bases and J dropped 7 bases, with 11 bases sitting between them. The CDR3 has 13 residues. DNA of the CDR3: TGTGCCACCAGTGGGGCTTTTAGGAATGAGCAGTTCTTC. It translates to CATSGAFRNEQFF.

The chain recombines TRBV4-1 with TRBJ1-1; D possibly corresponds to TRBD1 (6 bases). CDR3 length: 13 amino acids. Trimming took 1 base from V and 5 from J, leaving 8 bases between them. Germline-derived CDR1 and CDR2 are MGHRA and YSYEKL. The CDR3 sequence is CASSQAQGTEAFF. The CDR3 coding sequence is TGCGCCAGCAGCCAAGCCCAGGGGACTGAAGCTTTCTTT.

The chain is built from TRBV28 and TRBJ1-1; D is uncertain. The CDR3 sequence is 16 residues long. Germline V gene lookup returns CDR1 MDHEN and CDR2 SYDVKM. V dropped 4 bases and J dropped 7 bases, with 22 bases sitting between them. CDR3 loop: CASSSRLGIIIGEAFF. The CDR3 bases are TGTGCCAGCAGTTCTCGACTGGGGATCATTATAGGTGAAGCTTTCTTT.

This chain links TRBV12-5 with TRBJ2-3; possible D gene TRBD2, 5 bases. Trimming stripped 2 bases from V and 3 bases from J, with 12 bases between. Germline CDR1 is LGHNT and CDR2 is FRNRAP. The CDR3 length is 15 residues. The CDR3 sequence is CASGLTGGLTDTQYF. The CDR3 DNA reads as TGTGCTAGTGGTTTGACCGGCGGGTTGACAGATACGCAGTATTTT. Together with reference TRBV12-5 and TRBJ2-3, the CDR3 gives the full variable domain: DARVTQTPRHKVTEMGQEVTMRCQPILGHNTVFWYRQTMMQGLELLAYFRNRAPLDDSGMPKDRFSAEMPDATLATLKIQPSEPRDSAVYFCASGLTGGLTDTQYFGPGTRLTVL.

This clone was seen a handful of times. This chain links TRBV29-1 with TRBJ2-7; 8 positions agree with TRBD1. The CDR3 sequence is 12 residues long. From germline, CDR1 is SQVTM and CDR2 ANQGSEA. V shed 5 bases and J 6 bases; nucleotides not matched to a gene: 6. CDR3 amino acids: CSVSQGAIEQYF. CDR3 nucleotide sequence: TGCAGCGTTTCTCAGGGGGCTATCGAGCAGTACTTC.

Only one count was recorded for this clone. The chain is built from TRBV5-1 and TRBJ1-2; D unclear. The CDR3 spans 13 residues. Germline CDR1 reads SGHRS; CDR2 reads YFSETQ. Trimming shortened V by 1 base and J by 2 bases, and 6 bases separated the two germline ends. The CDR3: CASSLPGNYGYTF. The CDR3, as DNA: TGCGCCAGCAGCTTGCCGGGAAACTATGGCTACACCTTC.

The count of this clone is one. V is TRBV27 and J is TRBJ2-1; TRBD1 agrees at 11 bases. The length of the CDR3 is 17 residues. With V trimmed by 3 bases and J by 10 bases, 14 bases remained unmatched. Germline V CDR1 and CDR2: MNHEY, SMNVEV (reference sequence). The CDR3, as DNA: TGTGCCAGCAGTTTGGTCCCGGGACAGGGGGGAGTAGGCGAGCAGTTCTTC. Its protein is CASSLVPGQGGVGEQFF.

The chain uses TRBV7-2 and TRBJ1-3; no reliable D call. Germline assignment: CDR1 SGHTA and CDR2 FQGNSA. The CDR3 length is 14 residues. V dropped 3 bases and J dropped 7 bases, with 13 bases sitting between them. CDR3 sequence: CASSFTLRFNTIYF. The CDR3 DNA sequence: TGTGCCAGCAGCTTTACCCTCCGTTTCAACACCATATATTTT.

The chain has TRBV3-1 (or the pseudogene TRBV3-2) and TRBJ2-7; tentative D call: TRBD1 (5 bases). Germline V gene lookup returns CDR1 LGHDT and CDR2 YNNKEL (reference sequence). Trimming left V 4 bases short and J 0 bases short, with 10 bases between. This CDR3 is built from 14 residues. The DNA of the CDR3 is TGTGCCAGCAGCCTCGTAGGGGCCTCCTACGAGCAGTACTTC. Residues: CASSLVGASYEQYF.

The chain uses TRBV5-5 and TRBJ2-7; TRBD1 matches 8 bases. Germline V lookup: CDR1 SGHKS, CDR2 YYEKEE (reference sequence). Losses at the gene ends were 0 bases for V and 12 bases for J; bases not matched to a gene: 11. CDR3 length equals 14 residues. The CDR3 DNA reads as TGTGCCAGCAGCTTGGAGTGGGGACAGGTTACTTGGTACTTC. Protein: CASSLEWGQVTWYF.

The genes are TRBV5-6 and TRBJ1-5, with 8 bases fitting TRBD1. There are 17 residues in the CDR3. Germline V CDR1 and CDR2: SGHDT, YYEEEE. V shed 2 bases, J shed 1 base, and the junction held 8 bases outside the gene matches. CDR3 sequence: CASSFGTGHRSNQPQHF. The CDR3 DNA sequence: TGTGCCAGCAGCTTTGGGACAGGCCACAGGAGCAATCAGCCCCAGCATTTT. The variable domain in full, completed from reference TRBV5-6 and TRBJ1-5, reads DAGVTQSPTHLIKTRGQQVTLRCSPKSGHDTVSWYQQALGQGPQFIFQYYEEEERQRGNFPDRFSGHQFPNYSSELNVNALLLGDSALYLCASSFGTGHRSNQPQHFGDGTRLSIL.

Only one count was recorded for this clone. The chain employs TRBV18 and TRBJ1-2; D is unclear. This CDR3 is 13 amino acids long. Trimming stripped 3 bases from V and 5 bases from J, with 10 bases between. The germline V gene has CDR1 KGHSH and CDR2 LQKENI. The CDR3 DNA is TGTGCCAGCTCACCTGACTTTATATATGGCTACACCTTC. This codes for CASSPDFIYGYTF.

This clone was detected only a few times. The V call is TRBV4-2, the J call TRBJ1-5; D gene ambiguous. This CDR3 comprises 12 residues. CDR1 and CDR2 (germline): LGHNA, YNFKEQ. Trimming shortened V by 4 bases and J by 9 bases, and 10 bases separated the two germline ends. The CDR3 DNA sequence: TGTGCCAGCAGCCGCCCGCCGGGGCCCCAGCATTTT. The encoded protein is CASSRPPGPQHF.

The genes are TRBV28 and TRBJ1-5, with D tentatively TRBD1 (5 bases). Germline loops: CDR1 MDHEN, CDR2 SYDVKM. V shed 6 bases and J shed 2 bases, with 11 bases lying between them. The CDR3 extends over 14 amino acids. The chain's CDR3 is CASRGTFGNQPQHF. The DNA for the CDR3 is TGTGCCAGCAGAGGGACCTTTGGCAATCAGCCCCAGCATTTT.

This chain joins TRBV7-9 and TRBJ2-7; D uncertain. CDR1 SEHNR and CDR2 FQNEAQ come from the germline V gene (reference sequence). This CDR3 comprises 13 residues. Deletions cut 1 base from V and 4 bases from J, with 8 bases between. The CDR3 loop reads CASSLGHRYEQYF. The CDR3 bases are TGTGCCAGCAGCTTAGGACATCGTTACGAGCAGTACTTC.

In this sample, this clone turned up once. The CDR3 region is CAWSVKGSGQGGKLFF. In DNA form, the CDR3 reads TGTGCCTGGAGTGTAAAGGGGTCGGGACAGGGGGGAAAACTGTTTTTT. This chain uses TRBV30 with TRBJ1-4, with 11 bases aligning to TRBD1. This CDR3 comprises 16 residues. Per the germline V gene, CDR1 is GTSNPN and CDR2 is SVGIG (reference sequence). With 0 bases clipped from V and 10 bases from J, the junction kept 10 bases outside the gene matches.

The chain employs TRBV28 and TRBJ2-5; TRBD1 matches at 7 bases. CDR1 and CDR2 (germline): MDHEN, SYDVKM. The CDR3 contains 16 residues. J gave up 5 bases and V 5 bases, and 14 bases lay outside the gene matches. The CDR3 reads CASSARTGKIGETQYF. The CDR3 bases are TGTGCCAGCAGTGCCCGGACAGGAAAAATCGGGGAGACCCAGTACTTC.